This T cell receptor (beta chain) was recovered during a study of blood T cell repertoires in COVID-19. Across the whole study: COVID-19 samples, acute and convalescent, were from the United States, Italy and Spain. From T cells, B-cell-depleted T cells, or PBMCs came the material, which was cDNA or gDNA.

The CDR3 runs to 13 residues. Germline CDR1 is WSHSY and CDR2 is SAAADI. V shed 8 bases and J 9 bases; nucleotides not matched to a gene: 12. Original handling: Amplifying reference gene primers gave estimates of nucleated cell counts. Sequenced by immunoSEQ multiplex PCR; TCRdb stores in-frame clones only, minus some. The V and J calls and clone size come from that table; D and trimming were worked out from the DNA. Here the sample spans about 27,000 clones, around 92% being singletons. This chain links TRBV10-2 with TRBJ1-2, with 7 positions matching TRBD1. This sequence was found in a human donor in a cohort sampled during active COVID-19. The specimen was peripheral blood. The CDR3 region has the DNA TGCGCCAGCGGGGGGAGACAGGGTGAGCGCTACACCTTC. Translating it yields CASGGRQGERYTF.